The rows below give T cell receptor beta chains drawn from one sample of a study of T cells after yellow fever vaccination. TCRdb itself ran the 5' RACE reads through MiXCR, one entry per CDR3 protein. This table has roughly 330,000 distinct CDR3 sequences, roughly 6.8% appearing once. The material was PBMCs, obtained approximately 40 days after the first yellow fever vaccination. These receptors originate from a young man who received the YFV17D yellow fever vaccine. The CDR3 runs from the conserved cysteine through the conserved F or W. The D gene is left open where the match is weak.

>TRBJ1-6|-|TRBV7-2|13
CASSQSTATDYHF
>TRBJ1-2|TRBD1|TRBV19|14
CASSPTQGAQRYTF
>TRBJ1-4|TRBD1|TRBV12-3/TRBV12-4|14
CASRKTGGSEKLFF
>TRBJ2-1|-|TRBV10-3|10
CAITEMRQFF
>TRBJ2-2|TRBD1|TRBV5-4|15
CASSTPGQITGELFF
>TRBJ1-2|-|TRBV3-1|16
CASSQDHRGNYYGYTF
>TRBJ2-7|-|TRBV19|14
CASSQLSGRYEQYF
>TRBJ1-6|-|TRBV19|15
CASSNLGGDNSPLHF
>TRBJ2-1|-|TRBV7-8|16
CASSAPPARGNNEQFF
>TRBJ1-4|-|TRBV20-1|12
CSTLATNEKLFF
>TRBJ1-1|-|TRBV27|14
CASSLRGQNTEAFF
>TRBJ2-1|-|TRBV20-1|13
CSASPGIDNEQFF
>TRBJ2-1|TRBD1|TRBV27|13
CAGAGQGCNEQFF
>TRBJ1-3|TRBD1|TRBV6-6|12
CASSSEDRPTRF
>TRBJ1-2|-|TRBV7-8|13
CASSRTENYGYTF
>TRBJ2-5|TRBD2|TRBV10-3|15
CAISGLAGREETQYF
>TRBJ1-6|-|TRBV4-1|12
CASGSYNSPLHF
>TRBJ2-3|-|TRBV4-2|13
CASSGGKADTQYF
>TRBJ2-2|-|TRBV7-2|14
CASSGRRIPGELFF
>TRBJ2-3|TRBD2|TRBV10-3|15
CAISEASGGTDTQYF
>TRBJ2-1|TRBD1|TRBV7-8|18
CASRQKPQGAPIENEQFF
>TRBJ2-1|TRBD2|TRBV30|16
CAWSPLTSGGRDEQFF
>TRBJ2-7|-|TRBV6-2/TRBV6-3|11
CASSFFYEQYF
>TRBJ1-3|TRBD1|TRBV18|17
CASSPPGTGAPGNTIYF
>TRBJ2-5|-|TRBV6-5|11
CATQGAETQYF
>TRBJ2-7|-|TRBV11-2|11
CASSFFDEQYF
>TRBJ2-5|-|TRBV5-1|14
CASSLIHTKETQYF